This is a list of T cell receptor beta chains from one sample in a study of cytomegalovirus exposure and HLA in healthy donors. This table comes from immunoSEQ multiplex PCR, and its TCRdb copy is limited to in-frame clones, with some not included. Across roughly 51,000 clones, the top ten clones capture 11% of the sample. Sequenced material: PBMCs. The receptors derive from a woman in her 50s in good health and CMV-seropositive. The CDR3 runs from the conserved cysteine through the conserved F or W. The order of the fields is J gene, V gene, CDR3 protein.

j_call: TRBJ1-5; v_call: TRBV19; cdr3_aa: CATKEGRGLSGQPQHF
j_call: TRBJ2-7; v_call: TRBV18; cdr3_aa: CASSPLAAYEQYF
j_call: TRBJ1-5; v_call: TRBV2; cdr3_aa: CASLTGTGGNQPQHF
j_call: TRBJ2-7; v_call: TRBV15; cdr3_aa: CATSRYREFGEQYF
j_call: TRBJ2-1; v_call: TRBV7-2; cdr3_aa: CASSLASGGFPSRSGNEQFF
j_call: TRBJ2-2; v_call: TRBV10-1; cdr3_aa: CASKGTSSPGELFF
j_call: -; v_call: TRBV6-1; cdr3_aa: CASSPAGRYEQYF
j_call: TRBJ2-1; v_call: TRBV11-2; cdr3_aa: CASSLDRAGVGNEQFF
j_call: TRBJ1-4; v_call: TRBV15; cdr3_aa: CATSSRGQGEKLFF
j_call: TRBJ2-1; v_call: TRBV4-2; cdr3_aa: CASSQEDSGGYNEQFF
j_call: TRBJ1-4; v_call: TRBV7-2; cdr3_aa: CASSSAGAVNEKLFF
j_call: TRBJ1-5; v_call: TRBV6-5; cdr3_aa: CASSYSMDSNQPQHF
j_call: TRBJ2-2; v_call: TRBV5-4; cdr3_aa: CASSFPSGNTGELFF
j_call: TRBJ2-2; v_call: TRBV7-2; cdr3_aa: CASPRTTGRNTGELFF
j_call: TRBJ2-3; v_call: TRBV5-5; cdr3_aa: CASSLSFRGRDTQYF
j_call: TRBJ1-5; v_call: TRBV28; cdr3_aa: CASNVALGGGQPQHF
j_call: TRBJ2-7; v_call: TRBV27; cdr3_aa: CASSFNPGVSGEQYF
j_call: TRBJ2-3; v_call: TRBV28; cdr3_aa: CASSWMSFSADTQYF
j_call: TRBJ1-4; v_call: TRBV6-5; cdr3_aa: CASSFTGDGEKLFF
j_call: TRBJ2-7; v_call: TRBV5-1; cdr3_aa: CASSPQTASSYEQYF
j_call: TRBJ2-7; v_call: TRBV6-5; cdr3_aa: CASSYEGGTTYEQYF
j_call: TRBJ1-5; v_call: TRBV28; cdr3_aa: CASSAPGTGLYSNQPQHF
j_call: TRBJ1-4; v_call: TRBV9; cdr3_aa: CASSPGQGYEKLFF
j_call: TRBJ2-7; v_call: TRBV6-5; cdr3_aa: CASSYSTGGYEQYF
j_call: TRBJ2-3; v_call: TRBV7-2; cdr3_aa: CASSLDGTGRTDTQYF
j_call: TRBJ2-2; v_call: TRBV4-2; cdr3_aa: CASSEEWGNRELFF
j_call: TRBJ1-1; v_call: TRBV6-5; cdr3_aa: CASSYSSGTVNTEAFF
j_call: TRBJ2-7; v_call: TRBV4-1; cdr3_aa: CASSQETLLAYEQYF
j_call: TRBJ1-2; v_call: TRBV6-5; cdr3_aa: CASSPGGAGNYGYTF
j_call: TRBJ2-7; v_call: TRBV6-5; cdr3_aa: CASSYKGTSGNYEQYF
j_call: TRBJ2-7; v_call: TRBV6-1; cdr3_aa: CASSEAAGGSYEQYF
j_call: TRBJ1-3; v_call: TRBV7-2; cdr3_aa: CASSPDRRRNTIYF
j_call: TRBJ1-1; v_call: TRBV19; cdr3_aa: CASSPGQGAANTEAFF
j_call: TRBJ2-1; v_call: TRBV19; cdr3_aa: CASSTGLAGGYNEQFF
j_call: TRBJ1-2; v_call: TRBV4-3; cdr3_aa: CASSQEIGGNGYTF
j_call: TRBJ2-6; v_call: TRBV7-3; cdr3_aa: CASSGNGRGRANVLTF
j_call: TRBJ2-3; v_call: TRBV19; cdr3_aa: CASSWAGGQEDTQYF
j_call: TRBJ1-2; v_call: TRBV11-2; cdr3_aa: CASSLDPGYGYTF